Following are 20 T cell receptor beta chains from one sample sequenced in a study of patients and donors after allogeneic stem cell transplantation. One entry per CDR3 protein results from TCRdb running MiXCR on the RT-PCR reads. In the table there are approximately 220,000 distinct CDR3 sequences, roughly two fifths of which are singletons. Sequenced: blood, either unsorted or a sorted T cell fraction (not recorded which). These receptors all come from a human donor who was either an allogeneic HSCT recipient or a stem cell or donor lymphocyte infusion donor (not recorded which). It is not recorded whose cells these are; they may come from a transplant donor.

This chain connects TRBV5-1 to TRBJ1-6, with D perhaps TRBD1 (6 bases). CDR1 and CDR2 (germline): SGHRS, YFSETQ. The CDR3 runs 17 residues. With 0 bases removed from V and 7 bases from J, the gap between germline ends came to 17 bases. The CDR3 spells CASSLEGRGIGNSPLHF. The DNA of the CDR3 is TGCGCCAGCAGCTTGGAGGGCAGGGGTATCGGGAATTCACCCCTCCACTTT.

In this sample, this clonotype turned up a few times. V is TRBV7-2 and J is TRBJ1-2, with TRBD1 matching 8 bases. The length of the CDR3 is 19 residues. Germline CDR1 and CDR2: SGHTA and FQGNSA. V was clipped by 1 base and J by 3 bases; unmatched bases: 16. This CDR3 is CASSLDHRGQGPFYYGYTF. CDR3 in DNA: TGTGCCAGCAGCTTAGATCACCGAGGACAGGGCCCTTTCTACTATGGCTACACCTTC.

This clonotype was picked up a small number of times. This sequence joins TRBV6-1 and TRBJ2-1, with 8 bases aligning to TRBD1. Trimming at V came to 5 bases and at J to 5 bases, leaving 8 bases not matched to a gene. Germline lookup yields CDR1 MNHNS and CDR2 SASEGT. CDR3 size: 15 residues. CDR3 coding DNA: TGTGCCAGCAGTAGACAGGGGCCTACCCACAATGAGCAGTTCTTC. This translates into CASSRQGPTHNEQFF.

CDR3 sequence: CASSQADPVNEQFF. The CDR3 nucleotides read TGTGCCAGCAGCCAAGCAGACCCAGTGAATGAGCAGTTCTTC. The V and J genes are TRBV3-1 and TRBJ2-1; D ambiguous. The CDR3 consists of 14 residues. Trimming took 1 base from V and 7 from J, leaving 11 bases between them. Germline V lookup: CDR1 LGHDT, CDR2 YNNKEL (reference sequence).

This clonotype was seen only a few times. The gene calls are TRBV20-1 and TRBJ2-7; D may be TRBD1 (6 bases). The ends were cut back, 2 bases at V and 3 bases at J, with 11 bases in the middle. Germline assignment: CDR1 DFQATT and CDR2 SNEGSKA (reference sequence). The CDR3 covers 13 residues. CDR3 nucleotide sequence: TGCAGTGCTAGACACCGGGACAACTACGAGCAGTACTTC. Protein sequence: CSARHRDNYEQYF.

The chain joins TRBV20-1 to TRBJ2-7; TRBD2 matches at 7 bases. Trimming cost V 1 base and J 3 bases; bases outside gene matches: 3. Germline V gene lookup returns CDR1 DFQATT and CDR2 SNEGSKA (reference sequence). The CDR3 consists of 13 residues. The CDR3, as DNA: TGCAGTGCTAGAGGGGAGCGGGACTACGAGCAGTACTTC. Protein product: CSARGERDYEQYF.

The CDR3 here is CASSSGTSNYEQYF. CDR3 nucleotides: TGTGCCAGCAGTTCCGGGACTAGTAACTACGAGCAGTACTTC. The chain uses TRBV27 and TRBJ2-7; 8 nucleotides agree with TRBD2. Per germline, CDR1 MNHEY and CDR2 SMNVEV (reference sequence). The CDR3 spans 14 residues. V lost 4 bases and J lost 3; bases outside the gene matches: 5.

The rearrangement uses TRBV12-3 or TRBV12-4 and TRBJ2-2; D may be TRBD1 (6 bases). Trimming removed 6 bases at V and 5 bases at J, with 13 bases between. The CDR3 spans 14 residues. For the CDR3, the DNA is TGTGCCAGCAGCTCACAGGGAAGTACCGGGGAGCTGTTTTTT. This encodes CASSSQGSTGELFF.

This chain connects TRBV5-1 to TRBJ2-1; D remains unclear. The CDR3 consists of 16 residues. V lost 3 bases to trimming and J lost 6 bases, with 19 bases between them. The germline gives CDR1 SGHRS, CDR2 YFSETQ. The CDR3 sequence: CASSSAPAHVLNEQFF. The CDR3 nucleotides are TGCGCCAGCAGCTCCGCCCCGGCTCACGTGCTCAATGAGCAGTTCTTC.

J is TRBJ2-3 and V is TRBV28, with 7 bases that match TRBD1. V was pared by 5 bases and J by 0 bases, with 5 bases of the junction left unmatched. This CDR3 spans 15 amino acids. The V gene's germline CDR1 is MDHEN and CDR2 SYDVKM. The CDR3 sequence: CASSTDRQSTDTQYF. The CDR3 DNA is TGTGCCAGCAGTACGGACAGGCAAAGCACAGATACGCAGTATTTT.

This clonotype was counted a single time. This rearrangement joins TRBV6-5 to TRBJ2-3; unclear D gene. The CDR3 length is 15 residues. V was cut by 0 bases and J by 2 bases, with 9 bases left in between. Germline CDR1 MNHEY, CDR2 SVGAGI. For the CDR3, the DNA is TGTGCCAGCAGTTACTCGATGGGTTTCACAGATACGCAGTATTTT. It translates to CASSYSMGFTDTQYF.

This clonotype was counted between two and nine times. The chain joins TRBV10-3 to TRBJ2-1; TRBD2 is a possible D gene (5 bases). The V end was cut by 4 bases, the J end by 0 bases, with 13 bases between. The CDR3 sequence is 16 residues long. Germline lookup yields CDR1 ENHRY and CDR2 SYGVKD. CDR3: CAISAPVTNSYNEQFF. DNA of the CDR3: TGTGCCATCAGTGCCCCCGTGACTAACTCCTACAATGAGCAGTTCTTC.

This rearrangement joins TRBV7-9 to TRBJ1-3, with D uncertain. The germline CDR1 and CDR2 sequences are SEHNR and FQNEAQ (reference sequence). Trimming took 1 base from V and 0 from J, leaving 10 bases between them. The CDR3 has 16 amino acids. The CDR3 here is CASSLGHMSSGNTIYF. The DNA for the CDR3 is TGTGCCAGCAGCTTAGGACATATGAGCTCTGGAAACACCATATATTTT.

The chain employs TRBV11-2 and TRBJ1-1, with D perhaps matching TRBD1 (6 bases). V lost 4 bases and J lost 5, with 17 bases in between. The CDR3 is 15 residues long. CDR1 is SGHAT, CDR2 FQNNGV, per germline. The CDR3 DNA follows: TGTGCCAGCAGCTGGAAGGGACACCGAGGAACTGAAGCTTTCTTT. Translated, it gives CASSWKGHRGTEAFF. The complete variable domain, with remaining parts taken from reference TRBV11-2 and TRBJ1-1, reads EAGVAQSPRYKIIEKRQSVAFWCNPISGHATLYWYQQILGQGPKLLIQFQNNGVVDDSQLPKDRFSAERLKGVDSTLKIQPAKLEDSAVYLCASSWKGHRGTEAFFGQGTRLTVV.

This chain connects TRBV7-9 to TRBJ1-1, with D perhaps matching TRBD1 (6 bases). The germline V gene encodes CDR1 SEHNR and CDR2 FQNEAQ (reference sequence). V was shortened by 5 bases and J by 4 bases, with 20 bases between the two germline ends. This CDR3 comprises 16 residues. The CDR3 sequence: CASSPRSHTGSTEAFF. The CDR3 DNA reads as TGTGCCAGCAGCCCCCGCAGCCACACAGGGAGCACTGAAGCTTTCTTT.

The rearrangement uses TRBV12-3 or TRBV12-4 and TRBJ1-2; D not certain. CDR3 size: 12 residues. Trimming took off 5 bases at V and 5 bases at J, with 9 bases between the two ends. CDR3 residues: CASSTRTYGYTF. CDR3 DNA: TGTGCCAGCAGTACCCGAACTTATGGCTACACCTTC.

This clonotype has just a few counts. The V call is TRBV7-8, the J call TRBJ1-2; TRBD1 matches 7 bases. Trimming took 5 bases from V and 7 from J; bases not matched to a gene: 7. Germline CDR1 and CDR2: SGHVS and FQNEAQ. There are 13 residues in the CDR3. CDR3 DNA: TGTGCCAGCAGCGAGAGGGGGCGGGGTGGCTACACCTTC. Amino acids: CASSERGRGGYTF.

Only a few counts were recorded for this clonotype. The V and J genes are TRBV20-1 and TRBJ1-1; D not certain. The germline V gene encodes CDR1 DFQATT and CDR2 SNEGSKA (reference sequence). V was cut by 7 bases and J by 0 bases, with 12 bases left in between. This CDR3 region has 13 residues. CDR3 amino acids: CSGDSEMNTEAFF. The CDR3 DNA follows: TGCAGTGGAGATTCGGAAATGAACACTGAAGCTTTCTTT.

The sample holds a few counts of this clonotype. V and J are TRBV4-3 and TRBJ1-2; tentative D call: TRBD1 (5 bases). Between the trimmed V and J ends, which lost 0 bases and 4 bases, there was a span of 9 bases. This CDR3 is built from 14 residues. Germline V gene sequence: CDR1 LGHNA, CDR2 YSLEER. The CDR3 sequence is CASSQDRGSYGYTF. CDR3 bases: TGCGCCAGCAGCCAAGATAGGGGAAGCTATGGCTACACCTTC.

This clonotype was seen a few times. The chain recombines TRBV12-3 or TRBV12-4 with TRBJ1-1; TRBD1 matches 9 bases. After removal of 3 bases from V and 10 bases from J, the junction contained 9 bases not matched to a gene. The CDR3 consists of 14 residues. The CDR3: CASSLWDRVVGAFF. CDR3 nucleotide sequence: TGTGCCAGCAGTTTGTGGGACAGGGTCGTAGGAGCTTTCTTT.